These T cell receptor beta chains were read from a single sample in a study of CD8+CD57+ T cells in acquired aplastic anemia. TCRdb passed the reads through MiXCR, listing each CDR3 protein once. The sample lists approximately 470,000 distinct CDR3 sequences, roughly a third seen once, with less than 1% in the top ten. The source material was sorted CD4+, CD8+, or CD8+CD57+ T cells (not recorded which) from PBMCs. These TCRs come from a human donor with aplastic anemia. Both conserved end residues are part of each CDR3. D genes are given only for firm matches. Size is stated for part of the rows, as once, few or many counts, or as a class when the clone is expanded.

V gene: TRBV25-1
D gene: NA
J gene: TRBJ2-7
clone size: few
CDR3 protein: CASSYRQGQAYEQYF
CDR3 DNA: TGTGCCAGCAGTTATCGGCAGGGGCAAGCCTACGAGCAGTACTTC

V gene: TRBV11-2
D gene: NA
J gene: TRBJ2-2
clone size: few
CDR3 protein: CASSLYGMAGELFF
CDR3 DNA: TGTGCCAGCAGCTTGTATGGGATGGCCGGGGAGCTGTTTTTT

V gene: TRBV5-8
D gene: NA
J gene: TRBJ2-1
clone size: few
CDR3 protein: CASSLPGATNEQFF
CDR3 DNA: TGTGCCAGCAGCTTGCCAGGGGCTACGAATGAGCAGTTCTTC

V gene: TRBV10-3
D gene: TRBD1
J gene: TRBJ1-2
clone size: NA
CDR3 protein: CAISSGQDYGYTF
CDR3 DNA: TGTGCCATCAGTTCGGGACAGGACTATGGCTACACCTTC

V gene: TRBV4-2
D gene: TRBD1
J gene: TRBJ1-1
clone size: NA
CDR3 protein: CASSQTRDRVLNTEAFF
CDR3 DNA: TGTGCCAGCAGCCAAACCCGGGACAGGGTATTGAACACTGAAGCTTTCTTT

V gene: TRBV11-2
D gene: NA
J gene: TRBJ2-7
clone size: NA
CDR3 protein: CASSLSRGRDEQYF
CDR3 DNA: TGTGCCAGCAGCTTATCCAGGGGGAGGGACGAGCAGTACTTC

V gene: TRBV25-1
D gene: NA
J gene: TRBJ1-2
clone size: many
CDR3 protein: CASQIATGGYTF
CDR3 DNA: TGTGCCAGCCAGATCGCTACAGGGGGCTACACCTTC

V gene: TRBV7-2
D gene: TRBD1
J gene: TRBJ2-5
clone size: NA
CDR3 protein: CASSPGTDGGTQYF
CDR3 DNA: TGTGCCAGCAGCCCCGGGACAGACGGCGGGACCCAGTACTTC

V gene: TRBV15
D gene: NA
J gene: TRBJ2-2
clone size: NA
CDR3 protein: CATSRGQAPIPNTGELFF
CDR3 DNA: TGTGCCACCAGCAGAGGGCAGGCCCCAATTCCGAACACCGGGGAGCTGTTTTTT

V gene: TRBV4-2
D gene: TRBD2
J gene: TRBJ2-7
clone size: few
CDR3 protein: CASSQDRREVPSSSYEQYF
CDR3 DNA: TGTGCCAGCAGCCAAGATCGGCGGGAGGTACCCTCTAGCTCCTACGAGCAGTACTTC

V gene: TRBV6-5
D gene: NA
J gene: TRBJ1-6
clone size: many
CDR3 protein: CASSYSGRQNSPLHF
CDR3 DNA: TGTGCCAGCAGTTACTCGGGACGGCAAAATTCACCCCTCCACTTT

V gene: TRBV9
D gene: NA
J gene: TRBJ1-4
clone size: few
CDR3 protein: CASSIRARGEKLFF
CDR3 DNA: TGTGCCAGCAGCATCCGGGCCCGGGGTGAAAAACTGTTTTTT

V gene: TRBV15
D gene: NA
J gene: TRBJ2-1
clone size: many
CDR3 protein: CATRIWDPSGEQFF
CDR3 DNA: TGTGCCACCAGAATTTGGGACCCATCAGGAGAGCAGTTCTTC

V gene: TRBV19
D gene: TRBD1
J gene: TRBJ2-7
clone size: many
CDR3 protein: CASSEGTGVSEQYF
CDR3 DNA: TGTGCCAGTAGTGAGGGGACAGGGGTTTCCGAGCAGTACTTC

V gene: TRBV4-2
D gene: NA
J gene: TRBJ2-7
clone size: NA
CDR3 protein: CASSRDFRYASTILDYEQYF
CDR3 DNA: TGTGCCAGCAGCCGGGACTTCCGATACGCATCTACGATATTGGATTACGAGCAGTACTTC

V gene: TRBV7-2
D gene: NA
J gene: TRBJ1-1
clone size: few
CDR3 protein: CASSLAGLRNEAFF
CDR3 DNA: TGTGCCAGCAGCTTAGCGGGCTTGAGGAATGAAGCTTTCTTT

V gene: TRBV27
D gene: TRBD1
J gene: TRBJ2-1
clone size: NA
CDR3 protein: CASKTGGYNEQFF
CDR3 DNA: TGTGCCAGCAAGACAGGGGGCTACAATGAGCAGTTCTTC

V gene: TRBV7-3
D gene: TRBD2
J gene: TRBJ2-7
clone size: many
CDR3 protein: CASSESGGVYEQYF
CDR3 DNA: TGTGCCAGCAGCGAGTCGGGGGGGGTCTACGAGCAGTACTTC

V gene: TRBV7-9
D gene: NA
J gene: TRBJ2-7
clone size: many
CDR3 protein: CASSFTGSHEQYF
CDR3 DNA: TGTGCCAGCAGCTTCACAGGGTCCCACGAGCAGTACTTC

V gene: TRBV11-3
D gene: NA
J gene: TRBJ2-2
clone size: NA
CDR3 protein: CATGLGELFF
CDR3 DNA: TGTGCCACCGGTTTGGGGGAGCTGTTTTTT

V gene: TRBV5-4
D gene: TRBD2
J gene: TRBJ2-1
clone size: NA
CDR3 protein: CASSLGGGDSYNEQFF
CDR3 DNA: TGTGCCAGCAGCTTGGGCGGGGGGGACTCCTACAATGAGCAGTTCTTC

V gene: TRBV11-2
D gene: NA
J gene: TRBJ1-1
clone size: NA
CDR3 protein: CASSLVWAHNTEAFF
CDR3 DNA: TGTGCCAGCAGCTTAGTATGGGCCCACAACACTGAAGCTTTCTTT

V gene: TRBV20-1
D gene: TRBD1
J gene: TRBJ1-6
clone size: many
CDR3 protein: CSAAPGQLTVSPLHF
CDR3 DNA: TGCAGTGCTGCACCGGGACAGCTGACGGTTTCGCCCCTCCACTTT

V gene: TRBV5-1
D gene: TRBD2
J gene: TRBJ2-1
clone size: few
CDR3 protein: CASSPISGGHNEQFF
CDR3 DNA: TGCGCCAGCAGCCCTATTAGCGGGGGCCACAATGAGCAGTTCTTC

V gene: TRBV6-2/TRBV6-3
D gene: NA
J gene: TRBJ2-7
clone size: few
CDR3 protein: CASSPALLGEQYF
CDR3 DNA: TGTGCCAGCAGTCCCGCCCTCCTGGGCGAGCAGTACTTC

V gene: TRBV25-1
D gene: NA
J gene: TRBJ2-6
clone size: many
CDR3 protein: CASSKQSPGANVLTF
CDR3 DNA: TGTGCCAGCAGTAAACAGAGTCCTGGGGCCAACGTCCTGACTTTC

V gene: TRBV6-5
D gene: TRBD1
J gene: TRBJ1-6
clone size: NA
CDR3 protein: CASSYNTGVGSPLHF
CDR3 DNA: TGTGCCAGCAGTTACAATACAGGGGTCGGTTCACCCCTCCACTTT

V gene: TRBV7-3
D gene: NA
J gene: TRBJ2-5
clone size: few
CDR3 protein: CASSLNPGPQETQYF
CDR3 DNA: TGTGCCAGCAGCCTCAATCCGGGACCACAAGAGACCCAGTACTTC

V gene: TRBV9
D gene: NA
J gene: TRBJ1-1
clone size: few
CDR3 protein: CASSVVPGYYEAFF
CDR3 DNA: TGTGCCAGCAGCGTAGTCCCAGGGTATTATGAAGCTTTCTTT

V gene: TRBV29-1
D gene: NA
J gene: TRBJ1-5
clone size: many
CDR3 protein: CSVGNPQPQHF
CDR3 DNA: TGCAGCGTCGGAAACCCTCAGCCCCAGCATTTT